Shown below are 32 T cell receptor beta chains from a single sample sequenced in a study of beta chain features in type 1 diabetes. Reverse transcription of all isolated RNA meant that expressed TCRB transcripts were sequenced. Sequencing was performed with immunoSEQ multiplex PCR; in TCRdb, only in-frame clones are kept and a portion is missing. This sample has 140,000 to 150,000 clones, with more than 9% found just once. The source material was naive CD4+ T cells from blood. The receptor set was obtained from a man aged 18 to 30 in good health.

This clone was found many times. This chain joins TRBV30 and TRBJ2-5; weak D call: TRBD2 (6 bases). V lost 5 bases and J 0 bases, leaving 10 bases between the germline ends. CDR1 and CDR2 (germline): GTSNPN, SVGIG (reference sequence). The CDR3 length is 13 residues. As DNA, the CDR3 is TGTGCCTGGGGCCGGGGGAACCAAGAGACCCAGTACTTC. Its translation: CAWGRGNQETQYF.

V is TRBV30 and J is TRBJ2-6, with D unresolved. The length of the CDR3 is 14 residues. CDR1 and CDR2 (germline): GTSNPN, SVGIG (reference sequence). V was clipped by 5 bases and J by 0 bases, with 8 bases between them. The CDR3 loop is CAWGAFSGANVLTF. The DNA of the CDR3 is TGTGCCTGGGGTGCCTTCTCTGGGGCCAACGTCCTGACTTTC.

The V gene is TRBV9, the J gene TRBJ1-3; 8 nucleotides match TRBD1. V gave up 3 bases and J gave up 7 bases; unmatched junction bases: 9. Per the germline V gene, CDR1 is SGDLS and CDR2 is YYNGEE. The length of the CDR3 is 15 residues. CDR3 in amino acids: CASSGTGTGGNTIYF. The CDR3 DNA reads as TGTGCCAGCAGCGGTACCGGGACAGGAGGTAACACCATATATTTT.

This clone was picked up a small number of times. The rearrangement joins TRBV19 to TRBJ2-5; 10 bases agree with TRBD2. V gave up 6 bases and J gave up 5 bases; unmatched junction bases: 6. CDR3 size: 14 residues. Looked up from germline, CDR1 is LNHDA and CDR2 is SQIVND (reference sequence). CDR3 sequence reads: CASRLAGGSETQYF. The DNA for the CDR3 is TGTGCCAGTAGGTTAGCGGGGGGAAGCGAGACCCAGTACTTC.

The genes are TRBV9 and TRBJ2-1; 7 bases fit TRBD2. Germline V CDR1 and CDR2: SGDLS, YYNGEE. The CDR3 is 16 residues long. After removal of 1 base from V and 7 bases from J, the junction contained 11 bases not matched to a gene. The CDR3 loop is CASSVSSGLLFNEQFF. The CDR3 DNA reads TGTGCCAGCAGCGTATCTAGCGGCCTCCTCTTTAATGAGCAGTTCTTC.

This clone was found a few times. The V and J genes are TRBV5-1 and TRBJ2-7, with D maybe TRBD2 (7 bases). Germline V gene sequence: CDR1 SGHRS, CDR2 YFSETQ. The CDR3 totals 16 residues. V lost 6 bases, J lost 0 bases, and 19 bases lay in between. CDR3 sequence reads: CASTHNGGPSSYEQYF. The DNA for the CDR3 is TGCGCCAGCACCCATAACGGGGGGCCGAGCTCCTACGAGCAGTACTTC.

This clone was detected a few times. The chain is built from TRBV5-1 and TRBJ2-3, with D tentatively TRBD2 (5 bases). The germline V and J ends were trimmed by 4 bases and 8 bases, with 14 bases remaining between them. Germline values: CDR1 SGHRS, CDR2 YFSETQ. The CDR3 spans 13 residues. The CDR3 here is CASSTTEAGTQYF. As DNA, the CDR3 is TGCGCCAGCAGCACCACTGAGGCGGGTACGCAGTATTTT. Complete variable domain (other parts from reference TRBV5-1 and TRBJ2-3): KAGVTQTPRYLIKTRGQQVTLSCSPISGHRSVSWYQQTPGQGLQFLFEYFSETQRNKGNFPGRFSGRQFSNSRSEMNVSTLELGDSALYLCASSTTEAGTQYFGPGTRLTVL.

This chain connects TRBV6-5 to TRBJ2-4, with 10 nucleotides matching TRBD1. Germline trimming cut 8 bases from V and 4 bases from J; bases unmatched to any gene: 2. This CDR3 is 13 amino acids long. Germline loops: CDR1 MNHEY, CDR2 SVGAGI. The CDR3 sequence is CASGTGVKNIQYF. CDR3 in DNA: TGTGCCAGCGGGACAGGGGTGAAAAACATTCAGTACTTC.

This clone appeared a few times. The V gene is TRBV5-4, the J gene TRBJ1-6, with D possibly being TRBD1 (6 bases). This CDR3 region has 15 residues. V was shortened by 4 bases and J by 10 bases, with 18 bases between the two germline ends. From germline, CDR1 is SGHNT and CDR2 YYREEE (reference sequence). CDR3 sequence: CASSLIQGNGSPLHF. The CDR3 DNA sequence: TGTGCCAGCAGCCTCATACAGGGAAATGGCTCACCCCTCCACTTT.

This clone has just a few counts. The chain recombines TRBV2 with TRBJ2-5; 8 bases align to TRBD1. This CDR3 is 14 amino acids long. Germline CDR1 is SNHLY and CDR2 is FYNNEI. Losses at the gene ends were 5 bases for V and 3 bases for J; bases not matched to a gene: 5. CDR3: CASSPLGQEETQYF. DNA of the CDR3: TGTGCCAGCAGTCCCTTGGGACAGGAAGAGACCCAGTACTTC.

In its sample, this clone was seen a few times. The chain is built from TRBV5-5 and TRBJ1-2; no clear D gene. Trimming took off 1 base at V and 8 bases at J, with 21 bases between the two ends. This CDR3 is 16 amino acids long. Germline CDR1 SGHKS, CDR2 YYEKEE (reference sequence). CDR3 region: CASSLSGSDMLGGYTF. Written as DNA, the CDR3 is TGTGCCAGCAGCTTGAGTGGCTCCGACATGCTCGGAGGCTACACCTTC.

This chain connects TRBV6-1 to TRBJ2-5, with 7 bases lining up with TRBD1. Losses at the gene ends were 0 bases for V and 5 bases for J; bases not matched to a gene: 9. Per germline, CDR1 MNHNS and CDR2 SASEGT. The CDR3 has 16 amino acids. Here the CDR3 reads CASSEAGQDILETQYF. The CDR3 DNA reads as TGTGCCAGCAGTGAAGCCGGACAGGACATTCTCGAGACCCAGTACTTC.

The table lists this clone with a few counts. V is TRBV28 and J is TRBJ1-6, with 7 bases that match TRBD1. The CDR3 covers 14 residues. Germline CDR1 MDHEN, CDR2 SYDVKM. The J segment lost 7 bases and the V segment lost 7 bases, leaving 7 bases of the junction unmatched. The CDR3 DNA follows: TGTGCCAGCAATACACAGGGGTTCAATTCACCCCTCCACTTT. Protein product: CASNTQGFNSPLHF. The full variable domain, with the rest looked up from reference TRBV28 and TRBJ1-6, is DVKVTQSSRYLVKRTGEKVFLECVQDMDHENMFWYRQDPGLGLRLIYFSYDVKMKEKGDIPEGYSVSREKKERFSLILESASTNQTSMYLCASNTQGFNSPLHFGNGTRLTVT.

The chain carries TRBV10-3 and TRBJ1-1, with D maybe TRBD1 (6 bases). Germline V lookup: CDR1 ENHRY, CDR2 SYGVKD. There are 14 residues in the CDR3. Trimming shortened V by 7 bases and J by 2 bases, and 14 bases separated the two germline ends. CDR3 sequence: CAITGDTSNTEAFF. CDR3 bases: TGTGCCATCACTGGGGACACATCAAACACTGAAGCTTTCTTT.

The V and J genes are TRBV5-1 and TRBJ1-3; D unclear. Germline V CDR1 and CDR2: SGHRS, YFSETQ. Trimming took 1 base from V and 2 from J, leaving 7 bases between them. This CDR3 is built from 14 residues. CDR3 residues: CASSLTPAGNTIYF. CDR3 nucleotides: TGCGCCAGCAGCTTGACCCCAGCTGGAAACACCATATATTTT.

This clone was counted between two and nine times. The rearrangement uses TRBV2 and TRBJ2-7; 9 bases are shared with TRBD1. The CDR3 is made up of 14 amino acids. Unmatched junction bases numbered 5, after V lost 6 bases and J lost 2 bases. Germline lookup yields CDR1 SNHLY and CDR2 FYNNEI. CDR3 amino acids: CASRPGQGAYEQYF. In nucleotides, the CDR3 is TGTGCCAGCAGGCCGGGACAGGGAGCCTACGAGCAGTACTTC.

CDR3 sequence: CATSWTGQVTPNYGYTF. CDR3 nucleotide sequence: TGTGCCACTTCCTGGACGGGACAGGTAACTCCGAACTATGGCTACACCTTC. V usage is TRBV19 and J usage is TRBJ1-2, with 8 nucleotides matching TRBD1. The V gene end was trimmed by 10 bases and the J gene end by 2 bases; junction bases not matched to a gene: 18. CDR1 is LNHDA, CDR2 SQIVND, per germline (reference sequence). CDR3 size: 17 residues.

This clone appeared once. The chain is built from TRBV4-1 and TRBJ1-4, with unresolved D. Per germline, CDR1 MGHRA and CDR2 YSYEKL. Trimming took off 3 bases at V and 1 base at J, with 6 bases between the two ends. There are 14 residues in the CDR3. CDR3 nucleotide sequence: TGCGCCAGCAGCCAGGGGAGAACTAATGAAAAACTGTTTTTT. Translating it yields CASSQGRTNEKLFF.

This clone was seen ten or more times. The chain carries TRBV10-3 and TRBJ2-1; D unresolved. The germline V and J ends were trimmed by 0 bases and 7 bases, with 7 bases remaining between them. The CDR3 is 13 residues long. Per the germline V gene, CDR1 is ENHRY and CDR2 is SYGVKD. This CDR3 is CAISESTVNEQFF. The DNA for the CDR3 is TGTGCCATCAGTGAGTCCACAGTAAATGAGCAGTTCTTC.

This clone was picked up a small number of times. The genes are TRBV7-9 and TRBJ2-1; 12 positions match TRBD1. The CDR3 totals 16 residues. Germline V CDR1 and CDR2: SEHNR, FQNEAQ (reference sequence). Trimming took 5 bases from V and 7 from J; bases not matched to a gene: 9. CDR3 loop: CASSTSWDRGRNEQFF. The CDR3 DNA sequence: TGTGCCAGCAGCACCTCTTGGGACAGGGGGCGGAATGAGCAGTTCTTC.

The genes are TRBV6-5 and TRBJ1-5, with 8 bases matching TRBD1. The CDR3 covers 15 residues. The germline gives CDR1 MNHEY, CDR2 SVGAGI. With V trimmed by 5 bases and J by 3 bases, 6 bases remained unmatched. The DNA of the CDR3 is TGTGCCAGCAGTCGACAGGGGAGGACCAATCAGCCCCAGCATTTT. It is translated as CASSRQGRTNQPQHF.

This clone was detected only a few times. The chain has TRBV28 and TRBJ1-5, with 11 bases fitting TRBD1. The CDR3 length is 16 residues. CDR1 is MDHEN and CDR2 is SYDVKM in the germline V gene. Trimming cost V 7 bases and J 5 bases; bases outside gene matches: 10. CDR3 nucleotides: TGTGCCAGCACGGGACAGGGGGTTTTCGGCGATCAGCCCCAGCATTTT. Translation: CASTGQGVFGDQPQHF.

This clone was seen more than once but under ten times. The genes are TRBV27 and TRBJ2-3; the D gene is possibly TRBD2 (6 bases). The germline V gene encodes CDR1 MNHEY and CDR2 SMNVEV (reference sequence). CDR3 length: 12 residues. Trimming took off 5 bases at V and 11 bases at J, with 14 bases between the two ends. The CDR3: CASSTREVGQYF. The CDR3 DNA reads as TGTGCCAGCAGTACAAGGGAGGTGGGGCAGTATTTT.

This clone was observed a handful of times. The rearrangement links TRBV30 to TRBJ2-3; 13 bases are a match to TRBD2. Germline V CDR1 and CDR2: GTSNPN, SVGIG (reference sequence). This CDR3 spans 14 amino acids. V shed 7 bases, J shed 1 base, and the junction held 2 bases outside the gene matches. The CDR3, as DNA: TGTGCCTCAGGACTAGCGGGGGGCACAGATACGCAGTATTTT. It encodes CASGLAGGTDTQYF.

Only a few counts were recorded for this clone. This same CDR3 is encoded by further DNA sequences in the sample. DNA of the CDR3: TGTGCCAGCAGTTACAACAGGGGTTCCTACGAGCAGTACTTC. It translates to CASSYNRGSYEQYF. The chain carries TRBV6-5 and TRBJ2-7, with 7 positions matching TRBD1. Germline V CDR1 and CDR2: MNHEY, SVGAGI. V lost 2 bases, J lost 1 base, and 2 bases stayed unmatched. This CDR3 is 14 amino acids long.

Concerning this clone: This CDR3 is also generated by other DNA sequences in the sample. The DNA of the CDR3 is TGTGCCTGGACGGTCGGCGGTCAAGAGACCCAGTACTTC. Its translation is CAWTVGGQETQYF. The V and J genes are TRBV30 and TRBJ2-5, with unresolved D. CDR3 size: 13 residues. CDR1 is GTSNPN and CDR2 is SVGIG in the germline V gene (reference sequence). V lost 4 bases to trimming and J lost 2 bases, with 11 bases between them.

This clone has a handful of counts. The J gene is TRBJ2-2, the V gene TRBV9; D is ambiguous. CDR3 length equals 12 residues. Trimming stripped 5 bases from V and 2 bases from J, with 4 bases between. The germline gives CDR1 SGDLS, CDR2 YYNGEE. CDR3 sequence: CASSRNTGELFF. The CDR3 bases are TGTGCCAGCAGTAGAAACACCGGGGAGCTGTTTTTT.

There are a few counts of this clone. J is TRBJ2-3 and V is TRBV6-5; D may be TRBD2 (6 bases). Germline V gene data show CDR1 as MNHEY and CDR2 as SVGAGI. The V and J ends lost 6 bases and 6 bases respectively, with 16 bases between them. The CDR3 totals 14 residues. Here the CDR3 DNA reads TGTGCCAGCAGAGCACCTGGGACTTCGGATACGCAGTATTTT. Translation gives CASRAPGTSDTQYF.

The chain employs TRBV6-1 and TRBJ1-2; D call uncertain. CDR3 length equals 10 residues. Germline V CDR1 and CDR2: MNHNS, SASEGT. V dropped 8 bases and J dropped 3 bases, with 4 bases sitting between them. The CDR3 reads CASLYYGYTF. The CDR3 nucleotides read TGTGCCAGCCTGTACTATGGCTACACCTTC.

The gene calls are TRBV7-2 and TRBJ2-2; TRBD1 matches 10 bases. Unmatched junction bases numbered 5, after V lost 5 bases and J lost 5 bases. The V gene's germline CDR1 is SGHTA and CDR2 FQGNSA. This CDR3 spans 15 amino acids. CDR3 DNA sequence: TGTGCCAGCAGCGGACGGACAGGGGGTACCGGGGAGCTGTTTTTT. Its protein product is CASSGRTGGTGELFF.

CDR3 nucleotide sequence: TGTGCCACCGCCCCCGGGAGAAACACTGAAGCTTTCTTT. Amino acids: CATAPGRNTEAFF. V is TRBV2 and J is TRBJ1-1; D call uncertain. This CDR3 region has 13 residues. The ends were cut back, 10 bases at V and 2 bases at J, with 14 bases in the middle. CDR1 is SNHLY and CDR2 is FYNNEI in the germline V gene.

This clone has more than one count but fewer than ten. The gene calls are TRBV6-5 and TRBJ2-1; 7 bases map to TRBD1. Trimming removed 6 bases from V and 1 base from J; junction bases left unmatched: 6. Per the germline V gene, CDR1 is MNHEY and CDR2 is SVGAGI. CDR3 length: 15 amino acids. The CDR3 region is CASRKRQGSYNEQFF. The CDR3 DNA sequence: TGTGCCAGCAGGAAGAGACAGGGTTCCTACAATGAGCAGTTCTTC.